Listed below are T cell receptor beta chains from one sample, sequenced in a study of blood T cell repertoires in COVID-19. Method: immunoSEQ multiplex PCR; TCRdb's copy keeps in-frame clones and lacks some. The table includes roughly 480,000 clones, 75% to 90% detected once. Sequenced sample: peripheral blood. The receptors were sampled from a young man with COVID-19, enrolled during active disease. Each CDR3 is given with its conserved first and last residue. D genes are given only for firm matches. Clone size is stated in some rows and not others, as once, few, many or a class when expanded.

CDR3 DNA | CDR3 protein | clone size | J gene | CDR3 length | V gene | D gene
TGTGCCAGTAATGGGGGGAACGGCTACACCTTC | CASNGGNGYTF | . | TRBJ1-2 | 11 | TRBV19 | .
TGTGCCAGCAGCTCCGGGACTACTAACGAGCAGTTCTTC | CASSSGTTNEQFF | . | TRBJ2-1 | 13 | TRBV11-3 | TRBD2
TGCAGTGCTAGTACAGGTTCCTCCTATAATTCACCCCTCCACTTT | CSASTGSSYNSPLHF | . | TRBJ1-6 | 15 | TRBV20-1 | .
TGTGCCAGCAGCGTCGAGCGTCTACACACAGATACGCAGTATTTT | CASSVERLHTDTQYF | . | TRBJ2-3 | 15 | TRBV9 | .
TGTGCCAGCAGTCTGACCGGGACAGGGTCCGAGCAGTACTTC | CASSLTGTGSEQYF | . | TRBJ2-7 | 14 | TRBV6-5 | TRBD1
TGCGCCAGCAGCTGGGACAGGGAGAACAATGAGCAGTTCTTC | CASSWDRENNEQFF | . | TRBJ2-1 | 14 | TRBV5-1 | TRBD1
TGTGCCAGCAGCAAAGTATCGGGACTATATCCACGAGAGACCCAGTACTTC | CASSKVSGLYPRETQYF | few | TRBJ2-5 | 17 | TRBV21-1 | .
TGTGCCAGCAGCCAGGGAGGCCACGAGCAGTACTTC | CASSQGGHEQYF | once | TRBJ2-7 | 12 | TRBV3-1/TRBV3-2 | .
TGTGCCAGCAGCTTTGGGCTCCAAGAGACCCAGTACTTC | CASSFGLQETQYF | . | TRBJ2-5 | 13 | TRBV7-2 | .
TGTGCCAGCAGTTTCCCGAGGCTAGACTCGTCCTACGAGCAGTACTTC | CASSFPRLDSSYEQYF | . | TRBJ2-7 | 16 | TRBV6-2/TRBV6-3 | .
TGTGCCAGCAGCTCGGACAGATCTAATGAAAAACTGTTTTTT | CASSSDRSNEKLFF | . | TRBJ1-4 | 14 | TRBV11-3 | .
TGTGCCAGCAGCCACACAAAAGGCCAGGGTTTAAGGCACTTC | CASSHTKGQGLRHF | . | TRBJ2-5 | 14 | TRBV5-4 | .
TGCGCCAGCAGCGCCGGGACAGCGCTCAATCAGCCCCAGCATTTT | CASSAGTALNQPQHF | . | TRBJ1-5 | 15 | TRBV5-1 | TRBD1
TGTGCCAGCAGTTCCGGGACAGGGAATTCACCCCTCCACTTT | CASSSGTGNSPLHF | . | TRBJ1-6 | 14 | TRBV28 | TRBD1
TGCGCCAGCAGCCAAGATAGGGGACAGGGGGCGAAATCACCCCTCCACTTT | CASSQDRGQGAKSPLHF | . | TRBJ1-6 | 17 | TRBV4-1 | TRBD1
TGTGCCAGTAGTAGAAGCCGGGACACAGGGGGCTACACCTTC | CASSRSRDTGGYTF | . | TRBJ1-2 | 14 | TRBV19 | .
TGTGCCAGCAGTAGACAGGGATGGCACGAGCAGTACTTC | CASSRQGWHEQYF | . | TRBJ2-7 | 13 | TRBV6-5 | TRBD1
TGTGCCAGCAGTGAATTTCTCGGCAGGGTGAGCGAAAAACTGTTTTTT | CASSEFLGRVSEKLFF | . | TRBJ1-4 | 16 | TRBV6-1 | .
TGTGCCACCAGCAGGGAGACAGGGGTCGAGACCCAGTACTTC | CATSRETGVETQYF | once | TRBJ2-5 | 14 | TRBV15 | TRBD1
TGCGCCAGCAGCTGGGACAGGGAGACAGATACGCAGTATTTT | CASSWDRETDTQYF | . | TRBJ2-3 | 14 | TRBV5-1 | TRBD1
TGTGCCAGCAGTCTCCAGGGGGCGCCCTTGGAAGGCTACACCTTC | CASSLQGAPLEGYTF | . | TRBJ1-2 | 15 | TRBV27 | TRBD1
TGTGCCACCAGTGATCCACGACAGGGCCGATATGGCTACACCTTC | CATSDPRQGRYGYTF | . | TRBJ1-2 | 15 | TRBV24-1 | TRBD1
TGTGCCAGCAGCCCAAAAGGACAGAATCTCCACTTT | CASSPKGQNLHF | . | TRBJ1-6 | 12 | TRBV3-1/TRBV3-2 | .
TGTGCCAGCAGCTTGTATAGTGCAACTAATGAAAAACTGTTTTTT | CASSLYSATNEKLFF | . | TRBJ1-4 | 15 | TRBV5-6 | .
TGTGCCTGGAGTGTACGAGAACTAGAGGGCTACAATGAGCAGTTCTTC | CAWSVRELEGYNEQFF | . | TRBJ2-1 | 16 | TRBV30 | .
TGTGCCAGTAGTTCAACCGGGACATCCGGCGGCTACACCTTC | CASSSTGTSGGYTF | . | TRBJ1-2 | 14 | TRBV19 | .
TGTGCCAGCAGCCAACCTAGTGAGTCCGGGGAGCTGTTTTTT | CASSQPSESGELFF | . | TRBJ2-2 | 14 | TRBV3-1/TRBV3-2 | .
TGTGCCAGCTCACCACCAGGGACAGTTAGGTACGAGCAGTACTTC | CASSPPGTVRYEQYF | . | TRBJ2-7 | 15 | TRBV18 | TRBD1
TGTGCCAGCACCCCCGGGGGACAGCGCCCTGGGGACACCATATATTTT | CASTPGGQRPGDTIYF | . | TRBJ1-3 | 16 | TRBV5-6 | TRBD1
TGCGCCAGCAGCCAAGGCACAGGGGACTTGGGCAATGAGCAGTTCTTC | CASSQGTGDLGNEQFF | once | TRBJ2-1 | 16 | TRBV4-1 | .
TGTGCCAGCAGCTCCCTCGGGAACCCTGAAGCTTTCTTT | CASSSLGNPEAFF | . | TRBJ1-1 | 13 | TRBV9 | .
TGTGCCAGCAGCTTGGCGCAGGGGGAGGAGACCCAGTACTTC | CASSLAQGEETQYF | . | TRBJ2-5 | 14 | TRBV5-4 | TRBD1
TGCGCCAGCAGCCAGGCCGGGACTTCCAATGAGCAGTTCTTC | CASSQAGTSNEQFF | . | TRBJ2-1 | 14 | TRBV4-1 | .
TGTGCCAGTTCATTCGACAGGGGAGATGAAAAACTGTTTTTT | CASSFDRGDEKLFF | once | TRBJ1-4 | 14 | TRBV2 | TRBD1
TGTGCCAGCAGCGCAAACCAATTGGGGCTCGGCACAGATACGCAGTATTTT | CASSANQLGLGTDTQYF | . | TRBJ2-3 | 17 | TRBV9 | .
TGCGCCAGCAGGGGACTTTTCGTGCAAGGAAATGAAAAACTGTTTTTT | CASRGLFVQGNEKLFF | . | TRBJ1-4 | 16 | TRBV4-1 | .
TGTGCCAGCAGTGAATGGGGACAGGGGATGAAGGGCTACACCTTC | CASSEWGQGMKGYTF | . | TRBJ1-2 | 15 | TRBV6-1 | TRBD1
TGTGCCAGCAGATTGGACAGGGACACTCAGCCCCAGCATTTT | CASRLDRDTQPQHF | few | TRBJ1-5 | 14 | TRBV25-1 | TRBD1
TGTGCCAGCAGCTGGACAGAGAACACTGAAGCTTTCTTT | CASSWTENTEAFF | . | TRBJ1-1 | 13 | TRBV5-4 | .
TGTGCCAGTAGCCTCGGACAGGGCGATGGCTACACCTTC | CASSLGQGDGYTF | . | TRBJ1-2 | 13 | TRBV19 | TRBD1
TGCGCCAGCAGCCAAGGTCATAGCGGGGGGCCGAACAATGAGCAGTTCTTC | CASSQGHSGGPNNEQFF | . | TRBJ2-1 | 17 | TRBV4-1 | TRBD2